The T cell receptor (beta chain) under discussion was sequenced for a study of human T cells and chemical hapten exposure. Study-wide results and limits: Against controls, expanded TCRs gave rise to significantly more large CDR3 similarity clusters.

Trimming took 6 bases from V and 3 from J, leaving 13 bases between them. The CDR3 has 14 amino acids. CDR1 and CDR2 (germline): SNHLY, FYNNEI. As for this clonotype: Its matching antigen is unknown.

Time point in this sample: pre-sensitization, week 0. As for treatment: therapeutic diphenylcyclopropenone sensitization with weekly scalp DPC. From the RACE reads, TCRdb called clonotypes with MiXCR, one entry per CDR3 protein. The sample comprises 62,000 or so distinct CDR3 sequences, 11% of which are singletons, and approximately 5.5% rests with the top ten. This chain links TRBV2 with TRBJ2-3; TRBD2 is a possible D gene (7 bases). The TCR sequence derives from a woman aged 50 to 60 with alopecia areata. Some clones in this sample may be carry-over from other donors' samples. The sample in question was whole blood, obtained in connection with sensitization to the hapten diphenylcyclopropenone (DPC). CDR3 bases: TGTGCCAGCAGGCGGGAGCAGGGGACAGATACGCAGTATTTT. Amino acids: CASRREQGTDTQYF.